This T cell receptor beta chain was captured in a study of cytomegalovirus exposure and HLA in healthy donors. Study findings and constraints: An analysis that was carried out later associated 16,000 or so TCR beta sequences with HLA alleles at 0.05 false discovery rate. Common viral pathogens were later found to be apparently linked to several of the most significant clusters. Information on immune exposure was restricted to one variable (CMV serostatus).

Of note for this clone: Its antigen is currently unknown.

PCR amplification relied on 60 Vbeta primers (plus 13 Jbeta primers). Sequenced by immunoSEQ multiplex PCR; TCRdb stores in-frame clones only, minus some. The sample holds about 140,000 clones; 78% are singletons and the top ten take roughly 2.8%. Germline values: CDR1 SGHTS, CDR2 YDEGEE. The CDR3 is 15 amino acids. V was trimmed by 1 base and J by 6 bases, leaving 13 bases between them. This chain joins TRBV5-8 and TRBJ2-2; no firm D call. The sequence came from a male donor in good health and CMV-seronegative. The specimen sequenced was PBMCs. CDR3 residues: CASSLWQLKSGELFF. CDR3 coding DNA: TGTGCCAGCAGCTTGTGGCAATTGAAATCCGGGGAGCTGTTTTTT.